These 24 T cell receptor beta chains share one sample of origin, sequenced in a study of cytomegalovirus exposure and HLA in healthy donors. Sequencing used immunoSEQ multiplex PCR; TCRdb keeps in-frame clones, though not all of them. The data contain 300,000 to 400,000 clones, 70% to 90% of them singletons. The sequenced sample was PBMCs. These receptors were collected from a woman in her late teens or twenties in good health and CMV-seronegative.

This clone came up once. The rearrangement uses TRBV4-1 and TRBJ1-5, with D possibly TRBD1 on 5 matching bases. The CDR3 loop spans 16 amino acids. Deletions cut 3 bases from V and 1 base from J, with 13 bases between. The V gene's germline CDR1 is MGHRA and CDR2 YSYEKL. The CDR3 DNA is TGCGCCAGCAGCCATTATCCCCAGGGCAGCAATCAGCCCCAGCATTTT. Protein: CASSHYPQGSNQPQHF.

A note on this clone: In the same sample, other DNA sequences code for this CDR3. V gene TRBV30 combines with J gene TRBJ2-7, with D possibly matching TRBD1 (5 bases). Germline V CDR1 and CDR2: GTSNPN, SVGIG (reference sequence). V lost 0 bases and J 2 bases, leaving 8 bases between the germline ends. The CDR3 runs 13 residues. The CDR3 nucleotides are TGTGCCTGGAGTGTAGGCAGGGCCTACGAGCAGTACTTC. It yields the protein CAWSVGRAYEQYF.

The rearrangement uses TRBV28 and TRBJ2-7, with D maybe TRBD2 (5 bases). Germline V gene lookup returns CDR1 MDHEN and CDR2 SYDVKM. V was trimmed by 4 bases and J by 0 bases, leaving 10 bases between them. CDR3 length equals 14 residues. CDR3 region: CASSSNGLSYEQYF. CDR3 DNA sequence: TGTGCCAGCAGTTCAAACGGACTCTCCTACGAGCAGTACTTC. Full variable domain (outside the CDR3, taken from reference TRBV28 and TRBJ2-7): DVKVTQSSRYLVKRTGEKVFLECVQDMDHENMFWYRQDPGLGLRLIYFSYDVKMKEKGDIPEGYSVSREKKERFSLILESASTNQTSMYLCASSSNGLSYEQYFGPGTRLTVT.

The V call is TRBV11-3, the J call TRBJ2-3; 11 nucleotides agree with TRBD2. The CDR3 loop spans 19 amino acids. From germline, CDR1 is SGHNT and CDR2 YENEEA. V dropped 7 bases and J dropped 2; count of bases not matched to a gene: 17. CDR3 in amino acids: CASNLLDPPGLAATDTQYF. The CDR3 nucleotides read TGTGCCAGCAACCTACTGGACCCACCGGGACTAGCGGCCACAGATACGCAGTATTTT.

This clone came up a few times. The rearrangement uses TRBV2 and TRBJ1-6, with D possibly being TRBD1 (5 bases). There are 12 residues in the CDR3. V dropped 6 bases and J dropped 12 bases, with 12 bases sitting between them. The germline CDR1 and CDR2 sequences are SNHLY and FYNNEI. Here the CDR3 DNA reads TGTGCCAGCAGGGGGATGGGGCAACCCCTCCACTTT. Protein sequence: CASRGMGQPLHF.

The rearrangement uses TRBV5-1 and TRBJ2-1; 9 positions agree with TRBD1. This CDR3 has 17 amino acids. From germline, CDR1 is SGHRS and CDR2 YFSETQ. V lost 4 bases, J lost 1 base, and 9 bases stayed unmatched. The CDR3 spells CASSRTGGLKSYNEQFF. CDR3 bases: TGCGCCAGCAGCCGAACAGGGGGCCTAAAATCCTACAATGAGCAGTTCTTC.

The gene calls are TRBV5-1 and TRBJ2-5; a possible D gene is TRBD2 (7 bases). This CDR3 has 14 residues. V lost 5 bases and J 1 base, leaving 12 bases between the germline ends. Germline V CDR1 and CDR2: SGHRS, YFSETQ. The CDR3 reads CASRKGGVQETQYF. The DNA for the CDR3 is TGCGCCAGCAGAAAGGGGGGGGTCCAAGAGACCCAGTACTTC.

The V and J genes are TRBV28 and TRBJ2-7; a possible D gene is TRBD1 (6 bases). CDR1 MDHEN and CDR2 SYDVKM come from the germline V gene. The CDR3 consists of 15 residues. Trimming removed 6 bases at V and 2 bases at J, with 17 bases between. The CDR3 region has the DNA TGTGCCAGCAGGGCCGGACAGTCCCCACCCTACGAGCAGTACTTC. It specifies CASRAGQSPPYEQYF.

The chain couples TRBV19 to TRBJ2-3; 7 bases match TRBD2. The CDR3 covers 15 residues. Germline V lookup: CDR1 LNHDA, CDR2 SQIVND (reference sequence). Trimming removed 9 bases from V and 0 bases from J; junction bases left unmatched: 9. The DNA of the CDR3 is TGTGCCAGCACTACTCTAGCGGCTAGCACAGATACGCAGTATTTT. Translated, it gives CASTTLAASTDTQYF.

The rearrangement joins TRBV30 to TRBJ2-7; no reliable D call. Germline V lookup: CDR1 GTSNPN, CDR2 SVGIG (reference sequence). The CDR3 covers 13 residues. V lost 1 base and J lost 6, with 13 bases in between. CDR3 amino acids: CAWSGPYLPEQYF. CDR3 in DNA: TGTGCCTGGAGTGGCCCCTATCTCCCCGAGCAGTACTTC.

The rearrangement joins TRBV7-9 to TRBJ2-7; D perhaps matches TRBD1 (6 bases). This CDR3 has 16 amino acids. Germline V gene data show CDR1 as SEHNR and CDR2 as FQNEAQ (reference sequence). Deletions cut 3 bases from V and 0 bases from J, with 15 bases between. The CDR3 bases are TGTGCCAGCAGCTTTTCCTCGGGACACCTCTCCTACGAGCAGTACTTC. The encoded protein is CASSFSSGHLSYEQYF.

The chain recombines TRBV6-5 with TRBJ1-5; 7 positions match TRBD1. The CDR3 loop spans 15 amino acids. V trimming: 2 bases; J trimming: 4 bases; junction bases outside the gene matches: 5. Germline V gives CDR1 MNHEY, CDR2 SVGAGI. CDR3: CASSYLGTANQPQHF. CDR3 coding DNA: TGTGCCAGCAGTTACCTCGGGACAGCGAATCAGCCCCAGCATTTT.

This clone occurred many times. The chain recombines TRBV5-4 with TRBJ2-7; 11 bases align to TRBD2. The germline CDR1 and CDR2 sequences are SGHNT and YYREEE (reference sequence). The CDR3 is 18 residues long. V was clipped by 3 bases and J by 4 bases; unmatched bases: 15. The CDR3 sequence is CASSSRLAGKRGGYEQYF. The CDR3 nucleotides read TGTGCCAGCAGCTCCAGACTAGCGGGAAAACGCGGGGGGTACGAGCAGTACTTC.

There are a few counts of this clone. The chain links TRBV11-2 to TRBJ2-5, with TRBD2 matching 7 bases. The V gene's germline CDR1 is SGHAT and CDR2 FQNNGV. The V and J ends lost 2 bases and 5 bases, in that order; junction bases with no gene match: 2. The CDR3 contains 13 residues. The CDR3 nucleotides read TGTGCCAGCAGCTTAACTAGCGAGGAGACCCAGTACTTC. Translated, it gives CASSLTSEETQYF.

This chain connects TRBV15 to TRBJ1-1, with D perhaps matching TRBD1 (5 bases). The CDR3 totals 15 residues. Between the trimmed V and J ends, which lost 0 bases and 1 base, there was a span of 9 bases. Germline values: CDR1 LNHNV, CDR2 YYDKDF (reference sequence). The CDR3 nucleotides are TGTGCCACCAGCAGAGACCAGGGCCGGAACACTGAAGCTTTCTTT. Its protein is CATSRDQGRNTEAFF.

This CDR3 reads CASSGGARVNTGELFF. The CDR3 DNA is TGCGCCAGCAGCGGAGGGGCGCGGGTAAACACCGGGGAGCTGTTTTTT. This chain links TRBV5-1 with TRBJ2-2, with D perhaps matching TRBD2 (6 bases). In germline, CDR1 is SGHRS, CDR2 YFSETQ. The CDR3 is made up of 16 amino acids. Deletions cut 4 bases from V and 2 bases from J, with 15 bases between.

V is TRBV29-1 and J is TRBJ1-1; D unclear. The CDR3 totals 14 residues. The germline V and J ends were trimmed by 4 bases and 5 bases, with 17 bases remaining between them. Germline V lookup: CDR1 SQVTM, CDR2 ANQGSEA. The DNA for the CDR3 is TGCAGCGTTGCAATTAACTCTAGGTATACTGAAGCTTTCTTT. It is translated as CSVAINSRYTEAFF.

The chain is built from TRBV30 and TRBJ1-5, with D perhaps TRBD1 (6 bases). The V end lost 0 bases, the J end lost 3 bases, and 9 bases lay between the germline ends. This CDR3 comprises 14 residues. Germline values: CDR1 GTSNPN, CDR2 SVGIG (reference sequence). The CDR3 DNA reads as TGTGCCTGGAGTGTAGGACAGATCAATCAGCCCCAGCATTTT. This sequence encodes CAWSVGQINQPQHF.

The V gene is TRBV5-6, the J gene TRBJ2-1; TRBD2 matches 9 bases. The germline V gene encodes CDR1 SGHDT and CDR2 YYEEEE. V lost 2 bases and J lost 8; bases outside the gene matches: 5. CDR3 length: 14 residues. The CDR3, as DNA: TGTGCCAGCAGCTTCAGCGGGAGGTCGGATGAGCAGTTCTTC. It specifies CASSFSGRSDEQFF.

V is TRBV19 and J is TRBJ1-2, with 9 bases lining up with TRBD1. The CDR3 runs 16 residues. Germline V gene sequence: CDR1 LNHDA, CDR2 SQIVND (reference sequence). J was trimmed by 7 bases and V by 4 bases; bases with no gene match: 13. In nucleotides, the CDR3 is TGTGCCAGTAGTAATTGGGCGGGACAGGGACGCGGTGGCTACACCTTC. Encoded protein: CASSNWAGQGRGGYTF. Together with reference TRBV19 and TRBJ1-2, the CDR3 gives the full variable domain: DGGITQSPKYLFRKEGQNVTLSCEQNLNHDAMYWYRQDPGQGLRLIYYSQIVNDFQKGDIAEGYSVSREKKESFPLTVTSAQKNPTAFYLCASSNWAGQGRGGYTFGSGTRLTVV.

In its sample, this clone was seen once. V is TRBV27 and J is TRBJ2-7, with D possibly matching TRBD2 (7 bases). Trimming took 6 bases from V and 0 from J, leaving 18 bases between them. CDR3 length: 16 amino acids. Germline assignment: CDR1 MNHEY and CDR2 SMNVEV (reference sequence). The CDR3 region is CASSRLWGGGSYEQYF. DNA for the CDR3: TGTGCCAGCAGCCGTCTTTGGGGAGGGGGCTCCTACGAGCAGTACTTC.

The chain couples TRBV27 to TRBJ2-1, with 10 bases fitting TRBD2. Germline V CDR1 and CDR2: MNHEY, SMNVEV (reference sequence). This CDR3 has 17 amino acids. J was trimmed by 4 bases and V by 4 bases; bases with no gene match: 10. The CDR3 coding sequence is TGTGCCAGCAGTTGGTCGGGTCTAGCGGGGGCATACAATGAGCAGTTCTTC. Translation: CASSWSGLAGAYNEQFF.

With regard to this clone: Other DNA sequences in the sample encode the same CDR3. The gene calls are TRBV30 and TRBJ2-1; D call uncertain. Germline V gene data show CDR1 as GTSNPN and CDR2 as SVGIG (reference sequence). V was cut by 0 bases and J by 0 bases, with 6 bases left in between. This CDR3 contains 14 residues. The DNA of the CDR3 is TGTGCCTGGAGTGTACTTAGCTCCTACAATGAGCAGTTCTTC. Protein product: CAWSVLSSYNEQFF. Full variable domain (missing parts from reference TRBV30 and TRBJ2-1): SQTIHQWPATLVQPVGSPLSLECTVEGTSNPNLYWYRQAAGRGLQLLFYSVGIGQISSEVPQNLSASRPQDRQFILSSKKLLLSDSGFYLCAWSVLSSYNEQFFGPGTRLTVL.

This sequence joins TRBV5-1 and TRBJ2-7; TRBD1 matches at 7 bases. V dropped 1 base and J dropped 2; count of bases not matched to a gene: 6. The germline gives CDR1 SGHRS, CDR2 YFSETQ. The CDR3 consists of 15 residues. As DNA, the CDR3 is TGCGCCAGCAGCTTGATGACAGGGTACCCCTACGAGCAGTACTTC. This encodes CASSLMTGYPYEQYF.